This TCR beta chain appears in the sequencing data of a study of blood T cell repertoires in COVID-19. Study information: Samples came from the United States, Italy and Spain, spanning acute and convalescent COVID-19. PBMCs, B-cell-depleted T cells, or T cells provided the cDNA or gDNA that made up the material.

As originally analysed: The authors estimated nucleated cell counts from reference gene primer amplification. The data were produced by immunoSEQ multiplex PCR, yet TCRdb's version contains in-frame clones alone and is incomplete. V and J calls plus clone size are reproduced from that table; the DNA served to infer D and trimming. Of 60,000 to 70,000 clones in the sample, nearly 85% were seen once. Losses at the gene ends were 4 bases for V and 7 bases for J; bases not matched to a gene: 9. Germline CDR1 is SGHVS and CDR2 is FNYEAQ. The CDR3 spans 15 residues. Sequencing was carried out using peripheral blood. The clonotype was recovered from a human donor in a cohort sampled during active COVID-19. The chain joins TRBV7-6 to TRBJ2-5; TRBD2 agrees at 10 bases. The CDR3 sequence is CASSSASGGQGTQYF. DNA of the CDR3: TGTGCCAGCAGCTCCGCTAGCGGGGGTCAGGGGACCCAGTACTTC.